This is a list of T cell receptor beta chains from one sample in a study of blood T cell repertoires in COVID-19. The method was immunoSEQ multiplex PCR; TCRdb's version includes in-frame clones alone and lacks a portion of them. The sample has approximately 200,000 clones; 80% to 85% are singletons. The source material was PBMCs or T cells enriched from blood (not recorded which). These receptors all stem from a man aged 35 to 55 who had recovered from COVID-19. CDR3s include the opening cysteine and the closing phenylalanine or tryptophan. A D gene is named only where the DNA matches it firmly. The listing skips clone size in some rows; elsewhere it reads once, few, many or a size class.

abundance	d_gene	v_gene	j_gene	CDR3aa	CDR3nt
once	TRBD1	TRBV18	TRBJ1-2	CASSPGTGTGGYTF	TGTGCCAGCTCTCCCGGGACAGGGACGGGAGGCTACACCTTC
.	.	TRBV2	TRBJ2-3	CASRRGTDTQYF	TGTGCCAGCAGGCGGGGCACAGATACGCAGTATTTT
once	.	TRBV18	TRBJ1-1	CASSPRRNTEAFF	TGTGCCAGCTCACCAAGGAGGAACACTGAAGCTTTCTTT
once	TRBD1	TRBV4-1	TRBJ1-1	CASSPRTGTANTEAFF	TGCGCCAGCAGCCCCCGTACCGGGACAGCGAACACTGAAGCTTTCTTT
.	.	TRBV30	TRBJ1-3	CAWSRTGMSGNTIYF	TGTGCCTGGAGCCGTACAGGGATGTCTGGAAACACCATATATTTT
.	.	TRBV7-2	TRBJ1-1	CASSLRPSQGIAEAFF	TGTGCCAGCAGCTTAAGGCCTTCCCAGGGAATCGCTGAAGCTTTCTTT
once	TRBD1	TRBV29-1	TRBJ2-4	CSVVQGLNIQYF	TGCAGCGTTGTACAGGGGCTGAACATTCAGTACTTC
.	.	TRBV29-1	TRBJ1-3	CSVDFTGSGNTIYF	TGCAGCGTTGACTTTACAGGCTCTGGAAACACCATATATTTT
.	TRBD1	TRBV6-5	TRBJ1-1	CASSFQGASAFF	TGTGCCAGCAGTTTCCAGGGGGCAAGTGCTTTCTTT
.	.	TRBV5-4	TRBJ2-7	CASSLAPGDPYEQYF	TGTGCCAGCAGCTTGGCCCCGGGGGATCCGTACGAGCAGTACTTC
.	.	TRBV7-9	TRBJ2-3	CASSSSGTDTQYF	TGTGCCAGCAGCTCCTCGGGCACAGATACGCAGTATTTT
.	TRBD1	TRBV3-1/TRBV3-2	TRBJ2-2	CASSQDTGQRNTGELFF	TGTGCCAGCAGCCAAGACACGGGACAGCGTAACACCGGGGAGCTGTTTTTT
.	.	TRBV6-2/TRBV6-3	TRBJ2-7	CASSSIREPKGGSSYEQYF	TGTGCCAGCAGTTCCATCCGCGAACCCAAGGGGGGGAGCTCCTACGAGCAGTACTTC
.	.	TRBV3-1/TRBV3-2	TRBJ2-7	CASSLTGQLYEQYF	TGTGCCAGCAGCCTGACGGGACAACTATACGAGCAGTACTTC
.	.	TRBV6-5	TRBJ1-6	CASRDNRDNSPLHF	TGTGCCAGCCGGGATAATCGGGATAATTCACCCCTCCACTTT
few	TRBD1	TRBV7-8	TRBJ1-5	CASRRTGGFNQPQHF	TGTGCCAGCAGGCGGACAGGGGGCTTCAATCAGCCCCAGCATTTT
.	TRBD2	TRBV2	TRBJ2-1	CASRLRTSGSYNEQFF	TGTGCCAGCAGATTGAGGACTAGCGGCTCCTACAATGAGCAGTTCTTC
.	TRBD2	TRBV5-5	TRBJ2-2	CASSVRGGGLDTGELFF	TGTGCCAGCAGCGTACGTGGGGGAGGGCTTGACACCGGGGAGCTGTTTTTT
once	TRBD2	TRBV9	TRBJ2-2	CASSAQSSGGTGELFF	TGTGCCAGCAGCGCCCAATCCAGCGGGGGCACCGGGGAGCTGTTTTTT
.	TRBD1	TRBV10-3	TRBJ1-3	CAISKTGFSGNTIYF	TGTGCCATCAGTAAGACAGGGTTTAGCGGAAACACCATATATTTT
.	.	TRBV19	TRBJ2-7	CASSITARDEQYF	TGTGCCAGTAGTATCACTGCCAGGGACGAGCAGTACTTC
once	TRBD1	TRBV7-3	TRBJ2-2	CASSLKDRGPENTGELFF	TGTGCCAGCAGCTTAAAGGACAGGGGGCCAGAAAACACCGGGGAGCTGTTTTTT
.	.	TRBV5-1	TRBJ1-2	CATRIGDGGPYGYTF	TGCGCCACCCGTATCGGGGACGGGGGGCCTTATGGCTACACCTTC
.	TRBD1	TRBV7-2	TRBJ2-7	CASSLGAGGTYEQYF	TGTGCCAGCAGCTTAGGGGCAGGGGGAACCTACGAGCAGTACTTC
.	.	TRBV7-9	TRBJ1-2	CASSPDIPYGYTF	TGTGCCAGCAGCCCCGACATTCCCTATGGCTACACCTTC
.	TRBD2	TRBV5-6	TRBJ2-5	CASSLVASGKETQYF	TGTGCCAGCAGCTTGGTGGCTAGCGGGAAAGAGACCCAGTACTTC
.	TRBD1	TRBV5-6	TRBJ2-7	CASSARDRDWGEQYF	TGTGCCAGCAGCGCCCGGGACAGGGATTGGGGCGAGCAGTACTTC
.	TRBD2	TRBV2	TRBJ2-3	CASKASGGQVEDTQYF	TGTGCCAGCAAGGCTAGCGGGGGGCAGGTTGAAGATACGCAGTATTTT
.	TRBD1	TRBV5-1	TRBJ2-7	CASSGRQGNYEQYF	TGCGCCAGCAGCGGTCGACAGGGCAACTACGAGCAGTACTTC
.	TRBD1	TRBV11-3	TRBJ2-7	CASSPRDRPYEQYF	TGTGCCAGCAGCCCTCGGGACAGGCCCTACGAGCAGTACTTC
few	.	TRBV9	TRBJ2-1	CASSGKRGGYNEQFF	TGTGCCAGCAGCGGGAAAAGGGGCGGTTACAATGAGCAGTTCTTC
.	.	TRBV5-1	TRBJ2-3	CASSLMGPPLGDTQYF	TGCGCCAGCAGCTTGATGGGCCCCCCACTTGGAGATACGCAGTATTTT
few	.	TRBV6-5	TRBJ1-5	CASSIDRYQPQHF	TGTGCCAGCAGTATTGACAGATATCAGCCCCAGCATTTT
.	.	TRBV10-3	TRBJ1-1	CAISPRTVLNTEAFF	TGTGCCATCTCCCCCCGGACAGTGCTGAACACTGAAGCTTTCTTT
.	.	TRBV5-6	TRBJ1-1	CASSLDRRVAFF	TGTGCCAGCAGCTTGGACAGGCGCGTAGCTTTCTTT
.	.	TRBV15	TRBJ2-5	CATSRGLVGETQYF	TGTGCCACCAGCAGAGGACTAGTCGGAGAGACCCAGTACTTC
.	.	TRBV19	TRBJ1-1	CASTFGQSTEAFF	TGTGCCAGTACCTTCGGACAGTCCACTGAAGCTTTCTTT
once	.	TRBV5-6	TRBJ2-7	CASSWGPAGYEQYF	TGTGCCAGCAGCTGGGGCCCCGCAGGCTACGAGCAGTACTTC
.	.	TRBV19	TRBJ1-2	CASSISGGGILGYTF	TGTGCCAGTAGTATATCTGGGGGCGGAATTCTTGGCTACACCTTC
.	.	TRBV3-1/TRBV3-2	TRBJ1-5	CASSQGTVSNQPQHF	TGTGCCAGCAGCCAAGGGACAGTTAGCAATCAGCCCCAGCATTTT
.	.	TRBV4-1	TRBJ2-7	CASSQDPAPYEQYF	TGCGCCAGCAGCCAAGACCCAGCGCCCTACGAGCAGTACTTC
.	TRBD1	TRBV11-2	TRBJ1-3	CASSLVSGGSGNTIYF	TGTGCCAGCAGCTTAGTCTCAGGGGGCTCTGGAAACACCATATATTTT
few	.	TRBV23-1	TRBJ1-5	CASSRPKDSVNNQPQHF	TGCGCCAGCAGTCGACCAAAGGACAGCGTAAACAATCAGCCCCAGCATTTT
.	.	TRBV19	TRBJ1-1	CASRRSLGGTEAFF	TGTGCCAGTAGGCGGTCGTTGGGGGGCACTGAAGCTTTCTTT
few	TRBD1	TRBV3-1/TRBV3-2	TRBJ1-4	CASRGTGPEKLFF	TGTGCCAGCAGGGGGACAGGTCCCGAAAAACTGTTTTTT